This T cell receptor beta chain was captured by sequencing in a study of circulating and synovial CD4+ cells in juvenile arthritis (TCRdb year 2014). About the full investigation: Within each patient, the TCRbeta CDR3 repertoires of synovial CD4 T cells, bulk blood CD4 T cells and circulating HLA-DR+ CD4 T cells were compared. Repertoire sequencing aimed to confirm that a circulating synovial-like CD4 T cell subset was enriched in synovial clonotypes.

What the study reported, not specific to this receptor: Overlap with synovium increased with sequencing depth, so measured shared-clonotype fractions likely underestimated the full repertoire overlap. Because T cell genome counts in CPL samples and bulk blood CD4 samples differed by at least an order of magnitude, sample-size effects were addressed. Lower diversity was observed in synovial and circulating pathogenic-like lymphocyte repertoires than in bulk blood CD4 repertoires, and some CPL samples were found to be as oligoclonal as synovium. No difference between circulating pathogenic-like lymphocytes and bulk blood T cells was detected by traditional Vbeta family usage analysis. Circulating pathogenic-like lymphocytes were found to cluster with synovial T cells, and a substantially higher fraction of CDR3 sequences was shared with synovium by circulating pathogenic-like lymphocytes than by bulk blood.

The sequenced samples were obtained from patients with active juvenile idiopathic arthritis. Sorting was carried out immediately after cells were thawed, and dead cells were excluded with Live/Dead Fixable Near-IR Stain. The library was prepared using the immunoSEQ multiplex PCR assay. TCRbeta CDR3 sequencing was carried out by an external provider as a commercial service. On the authors' methods: The analyses used productive nucleotide sequences together with amino acid sequences obtained by in silico translation. Diversity was measured as Renyi entropy over a range of alpha values, and the median of 200 repeated subsamples was taken to equalise sample size. The distance between each pair of repertoires was calculated as one minus the Chao-modified Jaccard index, which corrects for under-sampling, and this distance was used for clustering. Frequency-weighted overlap with synovial clonotypes was computed at 200 sample sizes with 200 draws without replacement at each size, and the value at the size of the smaller sample was reported. As stored in TCRdb, this immuneACCESS dataset retains in-frame rearrangements with V and J assigned. A fraction of the clones does not appear; measured against another copy, unresolved V genes explain less than half of the discrepancy, and the remainder lacks a known reason. V, J and clone size were drawn from that table, and D and trimming were deduced from the DNA. Here the sample has 4,000 or so clones; around 83% occur a single time. About 4.6% of the sample is in the top ten clones.

A few counts support this clone. The antigen this receptor binds is unknown. No base-level quality is on record; no much larger clone is a single base apart. The germline V gene supplies CDR1 SNHLY and CDR2 FYNNEI. V is shortened by 3 bases, J by 0 bases, and the region joining them spans 9 bases. The CDR3 goes from the cysteine to the phenylalanine over 15 residues. The DNA shown is the 45-base CDR3, in frame from base 1. Source material: CD4+ T cells from synovial fluid. In this chain, TRBV2 is recombined with TRBJ1-3; TRBD1 is a weak D gene call, 6 bases matching. This receptor was obtained from a human donor with juvenile idiopathic arthritis. The DNA sequence is TGTGCCAGCAGTGATCAGGGGAACTCTGGAAACACCATATATTTT. Its product reads: CASSDQGNSGNTIYF.